This is a list of T cell receptor beta chains from one sample in a study of T cell responses to AZD1222 COVID-19 vaccine. The protocol was immunoSEQ multiplex PCR, while the TCRdb copy is restricted to in-frame clones and leaves out a portion. Here the sample spans 180,000 or so clones, almost 90% being singletons. The sequenced sample was peripheral blood, obtained on day 0 of AZD1222 vaccination. The receptor set was obtained from an adult in good health. The CDR3 runs from the conserved cysteine through the conserved F or W. D genes are given only for firm matches. Part of the rows lack a size; the others show once, few, many or a class for expanded clones.

j_gene | v_gene | d_gene | abundance | CDR3aa | CDR3nt
TRBJ2-3 | TRBV6-4 | . | . | CASSDSADSTDTQYF | TGTGCCAGCAGTGACTCAGCAGACTCCACAGATACGCAGTATTTT
TRBJ1-6 | TRBV30 | TRBD1 | . | CAWSLGQRNSPLHF | TGTGCCTGGAGCCTGGGACAGCGGAATTCACCCCTCCACTTT
TRBJ1-1 | TRBV30 | . | . | CAWSPPFPGATEAFF | TGTGCCTGGAGTCCCCCGTTTCCGGGGGCCACTGAAGCTTTCTTT
TRBJ2-7 | TRBV13 | . | few | CASSPGSYEQYF | TGTGCCAGCAGCCCCGGCTCCTACGAGCAGTACTTC
TRBJ2-6 | TRBV2 | . | . | CASSDFRAGANVLTF | TGTGCCAGCAGTGATTTTAGGGCTGGGGCCAACGTCCTGACTTTC
TRBJ2-1 | TRBV5-1 | TRBD1 | . | CASSMDRNNEQFF | TGCGCCAGCAGCATGGACAGGAACAATGAGCAGTTCTTC
TRBJ1-3 | TRBV3-1/TRBV3-2 | TRBD1 | few | CASSYRGDSGNTIYF | TGTGCCAGCAGCTATCGAGGGGACAGCGGAAACACCATATATTTT
TRBJ2-1 | TRBV4-1 | . | . | CASSQPVRRGEQFF | TGCGCCAGCAGCCAGCCCGTAAGGCGAGGTGAGCAGTTCTTC
TRBJ1-5 | TRBV6-1 | . | once | CASRLDGDSNQPQHF | TGTGCCAGCAGACTTGACGGGGATAGCAATCAGCCCCAGCATTTT
TRBJ2-1 | TRBV6-1 | TRBD2 | . | CASSDRGLAENYNEQFF | TGTGCCAGCAGTGACCGGGGACTAGCGGAGAACTACAATGAGCAGTTCTTC
TRBJ1-1 | TRBV28 | . | . | CASSKWTEAFF | TGTGCCAGCAGTAAGTGGACTGAAGCTTTCTTT
TRBJ2-5 | TRBV27 | TRBD2 | . | CATSGGTSSFGVQETQYF | TGTGCCACCTCAGGAGGGACTAGTTCCTTCGGAGTACAAGAGACCCAGTACTTC
TRBJ2-1 | TRBV3-1/TRBV3-2 | . | . | CASSLRVRYNEQFF | TGTGCCAGCAGCCTCCGGGTCCGCTACAATGAGCAGTTCTTC
TRBJ2-2 | TRBV29-1 | TRBD1 | . | CSVTGQPTNTGELFF | TGCAGCGTTACGGGACAGCCAACGAACACCGGGGAGCTGTTTTTT
TRBJ1-5 | TRBV27 | . | . | CASSTGGLSQPQHF | TGTGCCAGCAGTACGGGGGGGTTATCTCAGCCCCAGCATTTT
TRBJ1-2 | TRBV7-2 | TRBD1 | . | CASSLGTGANYGYTF | TGTGCCAGCAGCTTGGGGACAGGGGCTAACTATGGCTACACCTTC
TRBJ2-7 | TRBV7-7 | . | . | CASSLSQSYEQYF | TGTGCCAGCAGCTTAAGTCAGTCCTACGAGCAGTACTTC
TRBJ1-1 | TRBV3-1/TRBV3-2 | . | few | CASSQDGRWDAKATEAFF | TGTGCCAGCAGCCAAGATGGGAGGTGGGACGCTAAGGCCACTGAAGCTTTCTTT
TRBJ2-6 | TRBV29-1 | . | . | CSVGRQPSGANVLTF | TGCAGCGTTGGGCGACAGCCATCTGGGGCCAACGTCCTGACTTTC
TRBJ1-1 | TRBV5-1 | . | few | CASSLVWGNTEAFF | TGCGCCAGCAGCTTGGTCTGGGGGAACACTGAAGCTTTCTTT
TRBJ1-6 | TRBV5-1 | TRBD1 | . | CASSFRDRGRGGGSPLHF | TGCGCCAGCAGCTTTCGGGACAGGGGGCGCGGTGGTGGCTCACCCCTCCACTTT
TRBJ1-1 | TRBV6-5 | . | . | CASSYSQGLGAFF | TGTGCCAGCAGTTACTCCCAGGGCCTGGGAGCTTTCTTT
TRBJ1-1 | TRBV21-1 | . | once | CASSKEKEHMNTEAFF | TGTGCCAGCAGCAAAGAGAAGGAGCACATGAACACTGAAGCTTTCTTT
TRBJ2-7 | TRBV5-4 | . | . | CASSWGGTGGEQYF | TGTGCCAGCAGCTGGGGGGGGACAGGAGGCGAGCAGTACTTC
TRBJ2-1 | TRBV19 | TRBD1 | . | CASSTRSVTGGSEQFF | TGTGCCAGTAGTACCCGCTCGGTCACAGGGGGGAGTGAGCAGTTCTTC
TRBJ2-7 | TRBV10-2 | . | few | CASSEVLGRFGEQYF | TGCGCCAGCAGTGAGGTACTAGGGCGGTTCGGCGAGCAGTACTTC
TRBJ2-1 | TRBV4-1 | TRBD1 | once | CASSQEVTGTYNEQFF | TGCGCCAGCAGCCAAGAGGTGACAGGGACCTACAATGAGCAGTTCTTC
TRBJ2-3 | TRBV2 | TRBD2 | . | CASTGTSVDTQYF | TGTGCCAGCACCGGGACTAGCGTAGATACGCAGTATTTT
TRBJ2-3 | TRBV5-1 | . | . | CASSLDLRHLSTDTQYF | TGCGCCAGCAGCTTGGACCTCCGACACCTAAGCACAGATACGCAGTATTTT
TRBJ1-2 | TRBV19 | TRBD1 | . | CASSRQGTDGYTF | TGTGCCAGTAGTAGACAGGGAACCGATGGCTACACCTTC
TRBJ2-1 | TRBV4-2 | TRBD2 | . | CASSLSGDTYNEQFF | TGTGCCAGCAGCCTTAGCGGGGATACCTACAATGAGCAGTTCTTC
TRBJ2-1 | TRBV7-9 | TRBD1 | . | CASSLGAGDRAYNEQFF | TGTGCCAGCAGCTTAGGTGCGGGGGACAGGGCCTACAATGAGCAGTTCTTC
TRBJ1-6 | TRBV7-6 | TRBD1 | once | CASSLGQGNNSPLHF | TGTGCCAGCAGCTTAGGACAGGGAAATAATTCACCCCTCCACTTT
TRBJ1-1 | TRBV10-3 | . | . | CAISESRGQSNTEAFF | TGTGCCATCAGTGAGTCACGCGGACAGTCGAACACTGAAGCTTTCTTT
TRBJ2-2 | TRBV7-3 | . | once | CASSLGGTGELFF | TGTGCCAGCAGCTTAGGGGGCACCGGGGAGCTGTTTTTT
TRBJ1-2 | TRBV12-3/TRBV12-4 | . | once | CASSLKGSYTF | TGTGCCAGCAGTTTAAAGGGAAGCTACACCTTC
TRBJ2-2 | TRBV9 | . | . | CASSVFWGGKNTGELFF | TGTGCCAGCAGCGTATTCTGGGGTGGGAAGAACACCGGGGAGCTGTTTTTT
TRBJ2-1 | TRBV3-1/TRBV3-2 | . | once | CASSHVEQGTYNEQFF | TGTGCCAGCAGCCATGTCGAACAGGGGACTTACAATGAGCAGTTCTTC
TRBJ2-5 | TRBV30 | TRBD1 | . | CAWDRGGETQYF | TGTGCCTGGGACAGGGGAGGAGAGACCCAGTACTTC
TRBJ2-1 | TRBV2 | TRBD2 | . | CASSGPRGKRGDYNEQFF | TGTGCCAGCAGTGGACCGCGGGGGAAGCGGGGGGATTACAATGAGCAGTTCTTC
TRBJ1-1 | TRBV6-2/TRBV6-3 | TRBD1 | . | CASSYSRDRNTEAFF | TGTGCCAGCAGTTACTCGCGGGACAGGAACACTGAAGCTTTCTTT
TRBJ2-5 | TRBV29-1 | TRBD1 | . | CSGALDRRQETQYF | TGCAGCGGCGCATTGGACAGGCGACAAGAGACCCAGTACTTC
TRBJ1-2 | TRBV5-1 | TRBD1 | . | CASSDRDRQRGGYTF | TGCGCCAGCAGCGACAGGGACAGGCAACGAGGTGGCTACACCTTC
TRBJ2-7 | TRBV6-5 | TRBD1 | . | CASSDLDRAYEQYF | TGTGCCAGCAGCGACCTGGACAGGGCCTACGAGCAGTACTTC
TRBJ2-1 | TRBV5-5 | . | . | CASSKGSNYNEQFF | TGTGCCAGCAGTAAGGGGAGTAACTACAATGAGCAGTTCTTC
TRBJ2-7 | TRBV27 | TRBD2 | . | CASSLSWVGSGANSYEQYF | TGTGCCAGCAGTTTATCGTGGGTGGGTAGCGGGGCAAACTCCTACGAGCAGTACTTC
TRBJ1-5 | TRBV7-9 | . | . | CASSLDRNQPQHF | TGTGCCAGCAGCTTAGACAGGAATCAGCCCCAGCATTTT
TRBJ2-3 | TRBV12-5 | . | . | CASGGGTDTQYF | TGTGCTAGTGGTGGAGGCACAGATACGCAGTATTTT
TRBJ2-5 | TRBV28 | . | . | CASSLLGRNQETQYF | TGTGCCAGCAGTTTATTGGGACGCAACCAAGAGACCCAGTACTTC
TRBJ2-7 | TRBV25-1 | TRBD2 | . | CASSDGRGGYEQYF | TGTGCCAGCAGTGACGGGCGGGGGGGCTACGAGCAGTACTTC
TRBJ1-2 | TRBV2 | . | . | CASSEWRENGYTF | TGTGCCAGCAGTGAATGGAGGGAAAATGGCTACACCTTC
TRBJ2-7 | TRBV6-5 | TRBD1 | . | CASKLTQGAFDEQYF | TGTGCCAGCAAGTTGACACAGGGGGCTTTCGACGAGCAGTACTTC
TRBJ2-1 | TRBV9 | . | . | CASSVIGGVYNEQFF | TGTGCCAGCAGCGTTATCGGGGGCGTCTACAATGAGCAGTTCTTC
TRBJ1-3 | TRBV9 | . | . | CASSVRGASGNTIYF | TGTGCCAGCAGCGTAAGGGGGGCATCTGGAAACACCATATATTTT